The sequence of this T cell receptor beta chain was determined in a study of blood T cell repertoires in COVID-19 (dated by TCRdb to the early 2020s). Regarding the study in general: Samples covering the acute and convalescent phases of COVID-19 were provided by collaborators in the United States, Italy and Spain. The prospective study material was composed of cDNA or gDNA derived from T cells, B-cell-depleted T cells, or PBMCs. Subjects who had been exposed to COVID-19, were actively infected with it, or had recovered from it provided the deeply sampled blood TCRbeta repertoires that made up the dataset. A freely available public database, intended as a resource for researchers studying the immune response to SARS-CoV-2, is where the repertoires were released. The samples were drawn from two sources: the first 160 participants of the ongoing ImmuneRACE study, and 950 to 1,500 subjects contributed by 6 global collaborators. Nearly every sample came with metadata listing a de-identified subject ID, COVID-19 status, age in years and sex. Where available, HLA class I and class II types were taken from metadata supplied by the sample provider and were not determined by assay-based typing. Here is what the overall study found, with its caveats: How much clinical and demographic metadata was included differed by source and by participant, and the metadata was provided uncurated.

About this clone itself: The specificity of this receptor is unknown. No qualities accompany the bases; no much larger clone lies one base away.

In Seattle, one collaborating source enrolled patients while the infection was active and tracked those patients longitudinally over the course of disease. Collaborating institutions collected whole blood in K2EDTA tubes following their own protocols. For TCRbeta analysis, collaborators shipped samples as frozen whole blood, isolated PBMCs, or DNA extracted from either of those sample types. TCRbeta CDR3 regions were amplified from genomic DNA by means of the immunoSEQ Assay, a bias-controlled multiplex PCR. The authors' pipeline ran thus. Within the assay, amplification of reference gene primers was used to estimate how many nucleated cells each sample contained. Sequence reads were collapsed and filtered to measure the absolute abundance of every unique TCRbeta CDR3 rearrangement. For each sample, productive Simpson clonality was calculated as the square root of Simpson's diversity index across productive rearrangements. Drawn from immuneACCESS, this table holds only the in-frame rearrangements with V and J called that TCRdb kept. Clones are partly lost; checked studies trace under half to an unresolved V gene and leave the rest unexplained. V and J calls plus clone size are reproduced from that table; the DNA served to infer D and trimming. In all, the sample holds under 350,000 clones, and about 93% of those were seen once. The ten largest make up approximately 6.8% of the sample.

The CDR3 starts with the cysteine, ends with the phenylalanine, and has 13 residues. The only DNA kept is the CDR3, 39 bases in frame from the first base. Here V drops 6 bases and J drops 2 bases, and the junction holds 3 bases not matched to any gene. CDR1 and CDR2, per the germline V gene, are MNHEY and SVGAGI. The receptor chain draws on TRBV6-5 and TRBJ1-2; a stretch of 7 junction bases matches TRBD1. The receptor comes from a woman aged 30 to 39 with COVID-19, enrolled during active disease. The source material was peripheral blood. The sequenced DNA is TGTGCCAGCAGAAGACAGGGAAACTATGGCTACACCTTC. This is translated as CASRRQGNYGYTF.